The entry below gives a single T cell receptor (beta chain) sequence along with its context. As yet, its antigen is unknown. A multiplex PCR was run with 60 Vbeta primers and 13 Jbeta primers. Per the authors' pipeline: In a later analysis, the count reached some 88 million unique TCR beta chains, with roughly 9.9 million shared. Libraries were prepared by immunoSEQ multiplex PCR; TCRdb keeps only in-frame clonotypes and omits some of them. The V and J calls and clone size are taken from that table; D and trimming were inferred from the DNA. Of 150,000 to 200,000 clones in the sample, 70% to 80% were seen once. The data were obtained in a study of cytomegalovirus exposure and HLA in healthy donors. Study outcomes and limitations: Analysis was carried out at a later point, and it linked a missense DCLRE1C variant to TCR beta V- and J-gene trimming.

V was clipped by 2 bases and J by 2 bases, with 14 bases between them. This CDR3 is 16 amino acids long. The germline V gene has CDR1 LGHNA and CDR2 YNFKEQ. Sequenced input: PBMCs. The rearrangement joins TRBV4-2 to TRBJ2-3; tentatively, D is TRBD2 (5 bases). The sequence came from a woman in her forties in good health and CMV-seronegative. The CDR3 DNA reads TGTGCCAGCAGCCAAAGAGGAAGCGGAGACACAGATACGCAGTATTTT. Amino acid sequence: CASSQRGSGDTDTQYF.